These 15 T cell receptor beta chains were all obtained from the same sample, sequenced in a study of T-cell memory formation after mild COVID-19. TCRdb re-called the 5' RACE reads through MiXCR, storing one row per CDR3 protein. The table has under 450,000 distinct CDR3 sequences, around a fifth seen once. The sequenced sample was PBMCs or a T cell subset sorted from them (not recorded which). The receptors stem from a man aged 18 to 30 who had mild COVID-19 (a few samples of this study predate the infection). Cell type and time point are not known.

The chain is built from TRBV7-9 and TRBJ1-2, with D possibly being TRBD1 (5 bases). The CDR3 extends over 15 amino acids. The V and J ends lost 4 bases and 3 bases respectively, with 15 bases between them. CDR1 SEHNR and CDR2 FQNEAQ come from the germline V gene (reference sequence). CDR3 nucleotides: TGTGCCAGCAGCTGGGGGACTTCTGCCGACTATGGCTACACCTTC. It yields the protein CASSWGTSADYGYTF.

V gene TRBV19 combines with J gene TRBJ1-1; TRBD1 matches 9 bases. The CDR3 sequence is 15 residues long. Trimming cost V 1 base and J 4 bases; bases outside gene matches: 4. In germline, CDR1 is LNHDA, CDR2 SQIVND (reference sequence). The chain's CDR3 is CASSIARTGATEAFF. For the CDR3, the DNA is TGTGCCAGTAGTATAGCCAGGACAGGGGCCACTGAAGCTTTCTTT.

V is TRBV5-1 and J is TRBJ2-1; 12 nucleotides align to TRBD2. There are 16 residues in the CDR3. Germline V CDR1 and CDR2: SGHRS, YFSETQ. The J segment lost 5 bases and the V segment lost 0 bases, leaving 3 bases of the junction unmatched. The CDR3 here is CASSLASGGAHNEQFF. The CDR3 DNA reads as TGCGCCAGCAGCTTGGCTAGCGGGGGGGCCCACAATGAGCAGTTCTTC.

The rearrangement uses TRBV3-1 and TRBJ2-5; maybe TRBD1 (5 bases). The germline gives CDR1 LGHDT, CDR2 YNNKEL (reference sequence). The V end was cut by 4 bases, the J end by 10 bases, with 13 bases between. This CDR3 spans 12 amino acids. Here the CDR3 reads CASSRISRVQYF. CDR3 sequence (DNA): TGTGCCAGCAGCCGGATCAGCAGGGTCCAGTACTTC.

Only a few counts were recorded for this clonotype. The chain couples TRBV11-2 to TRBJ1-3, with D possibly matching TRBD1 (6 bases). From germline, CDR1 is SGHAT and CDR2 FQNNGV. The V gene lost 3 bases and the J gene lost 5 bases, with 14 bases spanning the gap. This CDR3 has 15 residues. CDR3 amino acids: CASSLGTQARNTIYF. The CDR3 DNA is TGTGCCAGCAGCTTGGGGACACAAGCCCGAAACACCATATATTTT.

This clonotype showed up just once. The rearrangement joins TRBV20-1 to TRBJ1-2; the D gene is possibly TRBD1 (5 bases). The CDR3 extends over 14 amino acids. Per the germline V gene, CDR1 is DFQATT and CDR2 is SNEGSKA (reference sequence). The ends were cut back, 6 bases at V and 4 bases at J, with 18 bases in the middle. As DNA, the CDR3 is TGCAGTGCAAGCGGGACGACAGTGGGCTATGGCTACACCTTC. This sequence encodes CSASGTTVGYGYTF.

This clonotype has a handful of counts. The CDR3 bases are TGTGCCAGCAGCTTAGTAGCGGGGGGCGCATATGGCTACACCTTC. Encoded protein: CASSLVAGGAYGYTF. The V gene is TRBV7-2, the J gene TRBJ1-2, with D tentatively TRBD1 (6 bases). The CDR3 is 15 amino acids. Germline V gives CDR1 SGHTA, CDR2 FQGNSA. V lost 1 base and J 5 bases, leaving 14 bases between the germline ends. The whole variable domain, filled in from reference TRBV7-2 and TRBJ1-2, reads GAGVSQSPSNKVTEKGKDVELRCDPISGHTALYWYRQSLGQGLEFLIYFQGNSAPDKSGLPSDRFSAERTGGSVSTLTIQRTQQEDSAVYLCASSLVAGGAYGYTFGSGTRLTVV.

By share, this clonotype counts as medium-sized. This rearrangement joins TRBV7-8 to TRBJ2-7; 9 bases line up with TRBD1. The CDR3 totals 16 residues. Trimming cost V 3 bases and J 3 bases; bases outside gene matches: 9. The germline gives CDR1 SGHVS, CDR2 FQNEAQ. The CDR3 sequence: CASSLSSGTGNYEQYF. In DNA form, the CDR3 reads TGTGCCAGCAGCTTGAGCTCCGGGACAGGGAACTACGAGCAGTACTTC.

This clonotype was observed a handful of times. V and J are TRBV18 and TRBJ2-5, with D unclear. Trimming shortened V by 1 base and J by 5 bases, and 8 bases separated the two germline ends. Germline-derived CDR1 and CDR2 are KGHSH and LQKENI. This CDR3 has 13 residues. In DNA, the CDR3 is TGTGCCAGCTCACCACTGATTCGGGAGACCCAGTACTTC. Translating it yields CASSPLIRETQYF.

The V call is TRBV5-5, the J call TRBJ2-2; D is undetermined. The V gene lost 0 bases and the J gene lost 5 bases, with 8 bases spanning the gap. Germline loops: CDR1 SGHKS, CDR2 YYEKEE (reference sequence). The CDR3 sequence is 14 residues long. The CDR3 coding sequence is TGTGCCAGCAGCTTGGCTGTGAGGACCGGGGAGCTGTTTTTT. This codes for CASSLAVRTGELFF.

This clonotype was observed a handful of times. V gene TRBV28 combines with J gene TRBJ2-7, with TRBD2 identical over 8 bases. The germline V gene has CDR1 MDHEN and CDR2 SYDVKM. The CDR3 sequence is 15 residues long. V lost 6 bases and J lost 2; bases outside the gene matches: 9. As DNA, the CDR3 is TGTGCCAGCAGACCAAAGCGGGGGCACCCCTACGAGCAGTACGTC. Its protein is CASRPKRGHPYEQYV.

In this sample, this clonotype turned up a few times. The chain links TRBV20-1 to TRBJ1-2; D is unresolved. CDR1 and CDR2 (germline): DFQATT, SNEGSKA (reference sequence). With 0 bases removed from V and 0 bases from J, the gap between germline ends came to 23 bases. The CDR3 totals 19 residues. CDR3 amino acids: CSARDHWNLGKGANYGYTF. In nucleotides, the CDR3 is TGCAGTGCTAGAGATCACTGGAATCTCGGAAAGGGCGCTAACTATGGCTACACCTTC.

This clonotype occurred a few times. The chain uses TRBV4-3 and TRBJ1-2; the D gene is possibly TRBD1 (5 bases). Trimming pared 0 bases from V and 8 bases from J, leaving 19 bases between. There are 16 residues in the CDR3. The germline V gene has CDR1 LGHNA and CDR2 YSLEER. DNA for the CDR3: TGCGCCAGCAGCCAAGATGGGGGGTATCCCTCAAAGGGCTACACCTTC. This encodes CASSQDGGYPSKGYTF.

This clonotype was detected only a few times. The rearrangement uses TRBV28 and TRBJ2-3, with D perhaps assigned TRBD1 or TRBD2 (5 bases each). Germline CDR1 MDHEN, CDR2 SYDVKM. Trimming took 8 bases from V and 5 from J, leaving 14 bases between them. The CDR3 runs to 13 residues. In DNA, the CDR3 is TGTGCCAGCGTCGAAAATGGGGGAGATACGCAGTATTTT. Translated, it gives CASVENGGDTQYF.

The rearrangement uses TRBV4-2 and TRBJ2-7; 8 bases map to TRBD2. J was trimmed by 3 bases and V by 1 base; bases with no gene match: 2. The length of the CDR3 is 14 residues. The germline V gene has CDR1 LGHNA and CDR2 YNFKEQ. The CDR3 is CASSQVAGGYEQYF. The DNA of the CDR3 is TGTGCCAGCAGCCAAGTTGCGGGGGGCTACGAGCAGTACTTC.